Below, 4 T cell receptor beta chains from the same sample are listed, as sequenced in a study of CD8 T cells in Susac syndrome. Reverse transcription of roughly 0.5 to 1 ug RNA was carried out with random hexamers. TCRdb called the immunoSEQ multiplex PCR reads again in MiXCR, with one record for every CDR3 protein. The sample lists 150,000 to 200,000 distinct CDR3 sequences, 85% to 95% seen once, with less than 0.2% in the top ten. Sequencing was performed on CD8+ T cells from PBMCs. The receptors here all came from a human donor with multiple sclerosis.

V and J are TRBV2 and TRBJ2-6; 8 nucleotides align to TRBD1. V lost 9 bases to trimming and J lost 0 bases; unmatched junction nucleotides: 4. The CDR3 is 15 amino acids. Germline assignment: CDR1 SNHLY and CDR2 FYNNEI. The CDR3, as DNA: TGTGCCAGTCGACAGGGGATCTCTGGGGCCAACGTCCTGACTTTC. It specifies CASRQGISGANVLTF. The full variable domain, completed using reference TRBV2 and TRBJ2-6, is EPEVTQTPSHQVTQMGQEVILRCVPISNHLYFYWYRQILGQKVEFLVSFYNNEISEKSEIFDDQFSVERPDGSNFTLKIRSTKLEDSAMYFCASRQGISGANVLTFGAGSRLTVL.

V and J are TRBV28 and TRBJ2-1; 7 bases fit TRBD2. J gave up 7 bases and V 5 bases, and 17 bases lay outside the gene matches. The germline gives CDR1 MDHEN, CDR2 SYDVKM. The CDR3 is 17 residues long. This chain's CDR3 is CASSPSERELTRNEQFF. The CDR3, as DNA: TGTGCCAGCAGTCCCTCTGAGCGGGAATTGACTCGTAATGAGCAGTTCTTC.

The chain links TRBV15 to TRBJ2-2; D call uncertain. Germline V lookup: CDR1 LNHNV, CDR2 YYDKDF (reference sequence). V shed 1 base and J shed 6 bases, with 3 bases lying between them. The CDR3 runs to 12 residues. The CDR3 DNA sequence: TGTGCCACCAGCAGAGGGGCCGGGGAGCTGTTTTTT. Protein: CATSRGAGELFF. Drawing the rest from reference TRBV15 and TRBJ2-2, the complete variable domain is DAMVIQNPRYQVTQFGKPVTLSCSQTLNHNVMYWYQQKSSQAPKLLFHYYDKDFNNEADTPDNFQSRRPNTSFCFLDIRSPGLGDTAMYLCATSRGAGELFFGEGSRLTVL.

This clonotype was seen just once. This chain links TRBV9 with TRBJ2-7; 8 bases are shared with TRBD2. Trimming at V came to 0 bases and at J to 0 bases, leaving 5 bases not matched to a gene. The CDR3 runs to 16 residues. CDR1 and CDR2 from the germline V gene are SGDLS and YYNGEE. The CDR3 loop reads CASSVGVAGGSYEQYF. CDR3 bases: TGTGCCAGCAGCGTAGGGGTCGCGGGAGGCTCCTACGAGCAGTACTTC. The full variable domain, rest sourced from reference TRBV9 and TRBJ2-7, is DSGVTQTPKHLITATGQRVTLRCSPRSGDLSVYWYQQSLDQGLQFLIQYYNGEERAKGNILERFSAQQFPDLHSELNLSSLELGDSALYFCASSVGVAGGSYEQYFGPGTRLTVT.